The rows below give T cell receptor beta chains drawn from one sample of a study of regulatory T cells in long-lasting Graves disease. TCRdb recomputed calls from the multiplex PCR reads with MiXCR, one row per CDR3 protein. The sample holds about 540,000 distinct CDR3 sequences; about 13% are singletons and the top ten take 8% to 10%. A further study also used this sample, focusing on T cells in Graves' hyperthyroidism and ophthalmopathy.

Specimen: peripheral blood mononuclear cells (PBMCs), collected at new diagnosis, from a patient treated with antithyroid drugs. The receptors were sampled from a man aged 25-45 years with Graves disease. Each CDR3 is given with its conserved first and last residue. Each record gives: J gene, clone size, D gene, V gene, CDR3 DNA, CDR3 protein. A D gene is named only where the DNA matches it firmly. Size is omitted from some rows. Given values are once, few, many or a class for expanded clones.

J: TRBJ2-7
size: many
D: TRBD1
V: TRBV6-5
DNA: TGTGCCAGCAGTTTCGACAGGGGGCAACACGAGCAGTACTTC
CDR3: CASSFDRGQHEQYF

J: TRBJ1-2
size: .
D: TRBD1
V: TRBV24-1
DNA: TGTGCCACCAGTGATCGGACAGGATCAGGACGGTCGAACTATGGCTACACCTTC
CDR3: CATSDRTGSGRSNYGYTF

J: TRBJ2-1
size: few
D: .
V: TRBV27
DNA: TGTGCCAGCAGTTTATCGCCCACCTCCCCAGCGGCTGAGCAGTTCTTC
CDR3: CASSLSPTSPAAEQFF

J: TRBJ1-4
size: few
D: .
V: TRBV20-1
DNA: TGCAGTGCTAGATCTAGGGGCTACCGGTATGAAAAACTGTTTTTT
CDR3: CSARSRGYRYEKLFF

J: TRBJ1-1
size: .
D: .
V: TRBV11-2
DNA: TGTGCCAGCAGCTTAGACAGGTTGAGGGGGGCTTTCTTT
CDR3: CASSLDRLRGAFF

J: TRBJ2-3
size: many
D: .
V: TRBV6-1
DNA: TGTGCCAGCAGTGCCCGACTACTGGCAGATACGCAGTATTTT
CDR3: CASSARLLADTQYF

J: TRBJ2-5
size: .
D: .
V: TRBV15
DNA: TGTGCCACCAGCCTGGGGGGGGCGAGGGAGACCCAGTACTTC
CDR3: CATSLGGARETQYF

J: TRBJ2-1
size: many
D: TRBD2
V: TRBV4-2
DNA: TGTGCCAGCAGCCAAGATGGGACTAGCGCCTACAATGAGCAGTTCTTC
CDR3: CASSQDGTSAYNEQFF

J: TRBJ1-5
size: many
D: .
V: TRBV12-3/TRBV12-4
DNA: TGTGCCAGCAGTTTTACGTCTAGCGGGCCCCAGCATTTT
CDR3: CASSFTSSGPQHF

J: TRBJ2-2
size: .
D: .
V: TRBV28
DNA: TGTGCCAGCAGTTCCCCCTTCGTGGAGCCCGGGGAGCTGTTTTTT
CDR3: CASSSPFVEPGELFF

J: TRBJ1-2
size: .
D: TRBD1
V: TRBV20-1
DNA: TGCAGTGCAACCGGGACAGGAGCCGCCTATGGCTACACCTTC
CDR3: CSATGTGAAYGYTF

J: TRBJ2-7
size: once
D: .
V: TRBV9
DNA: TGTGCCAGCAGCTTAGGGGCGGTTAGCTCCTACGAGCAGTACTTC
CDR3: CASSLGAVSSYEQYF

J: TRBJ2-4
size: few
D: .
V: TRBV18
DNA: TGTGCCAGCTCCCAGTCTAGCCTTAGCATTCAGTACTTC
CDR3: CASSQSSLSIQYF

J: TRBJ1-1
size: .
D: .
V: TRBV5-6
DNA: TGTGCCAGCAGCACTTGGGCAGGGAGGACTGAAGCTTTCTTT
CDR3: CASSTWAGRTEAFF

J: TRBJ2-2
size: .
D: .
V: TRBV6-4
DNA: TGTGCCAGCAAGGGAGCAGGGTCAACCGGGGAGCTGTTTTTT
CDR3: CASKGAGSTGELFF

J: TRBJ2-1
size: many
D: .
V: TRBV20-1
DNA: TGCAGTGCTAGAGCAGCGACTTCCTACAATGAGCAGTTCTTC
CDR3: CSARAATSYNEQFF

J: TRBJ2-5
size: many
D: TRBD1
V: TRBV2
DNA: TGTGCCAGCTCCGAGACAGGGGGGGCCGAGACCCAGTACTTC
CDR3: CASSETGGAETQYF

J: TRBJ1-5
size: few
D: TRBD1
V: TRBV15
DNA: TGTGCCACCAGCAGGGACAGGGGGCAACGGGGCAATCAGCCCCAGCATTTT
CDR3: CATSRDRGQRGNQPQHF

J: TRBJ2-3
size: many
D: TRBD2
V: TRBV7-2
DNA: TGTGCCAGCAGCTCTCCTACTAGCGGACAAAGCACAGATACGCAGTATTTT
CDR3: CASSSPTSGQSTDTQYF

J: TRBJ2-5
size: many
D: TRBD1
V: TRBV29-1
DNA: TGCAGCGGCGTGGGACAGGGGCGAGAGACCCAGTACTTC
CDR3: CSGVGQGRETQYF

J: TRBJ2-7
size: many
D: TRBD2
V: TRBV7-3
DNA: TGTGCCAGCAGCTCCCTCCAGCGGGGACCCTACGAGCAGTACTTC
CDR3: CASSSLQRGPYEQYF

J: TRBJ2-7
size: many
D: .
V: TRBV5-1
DNA: TGCGCCAGCAGCTTGGGTCAGCTAGCCTACGAGCAGTACTTC
CDR3: CASSLGQLAYEQYF

J: TRBJ1-2
size: many
D: .
V: TRBV20-1
DNA: TGCAGTGCGAAAGCCGGGCCAATAGCCGGTGGCTACACCTTC
CDR3: CSAKAGPIAGGYTF

J: TRBJ2-2
size: few
D: .
V: TRBV19
DNA: TGTGCCAGTAGTGTTGACACGAACACCGGGGAGCTGTTTTTT
CDR3: CASSVDTNTGELFF

J: TRBJ2-7
size: many
D: TRBD2
V: TRBV20-1
DNA: TGCAGTGCTAGAGAGGGGACTAGCTTGCACGAGCAGTACTTC
CDR3: CSAREGTSLHEQYF

J: TRBJ2-7
size: many
D: .
V: TRBV7-2
DNA: TGTGCCAGCAGCGTAACCCGGACTTATTCCTACGAGCAGTACTTC
CDR3: CASSVTRTYSYEQYF

J: TRBJ1-2
size: .
D: .
V: TRBV20-1
DNA: TGCAGTGCCGCGGGGGGGGTAGTCGACTACACCTTC
CDR3: CSAAGGVVDYTF

J: TRBJ2-5
size: .
D: .
V: TRBV5-4
DNA: TGTGCCAGCAGCCGTATACAAGAGTGGACCCAGTACTTC
CDR3: CASSRIQEWTQYF

J: TRBJ1-6
size: .
D: TRBD1
V: TRBV18
DNA: TGTGCCAGCTCACCCGTCCTGGACAGGGGGGACTCACCCCTCCACTTT
CDR3: CASSPVLDRGDSPLHF

J: TRBJ2-7
size: few
D: TRBD2
V: TRBV14
DNA: TGTGCCAGCAGCCAAGATGATCGGGAGGCACCCTACGAGCAGTACTTC
CDR3: CASSQDDREAPYEQYF

J: TRBJ2-1
size: many
D: .
V: TRBV28
DNA: TGTGCCAGCTCCCTTCCCGAGGGGCGCCTGTTCAATAATGAGCAGTTCTTC
CDR3: CASSLPEGRLFNNEQFF

J: TRBJ1-2
size: many
D: .
V: TRBV27
DNA: TGTGCCAGCAGTTCCCAGGGAGGGATAGTCTATGGCTACACCTTC
CDR3: CASSSQGGIVYGYTF

J: TRBJ2-1
size: many
D: .
V: TRBV20-1
DNA: TGCAGTGCTAGAGTGGGACGACGCCTGGGTAATGAGCAGTTCTTC
CDR3: CSARVGRRLGNEQFF

J: TRBJ2-7
size: .
D: TRBD2
V: TRBV5-5
DNA: TGTGCCAGCAGCTTGTTTGTTAGGGCTAGCGGGAGGTGGGAGCAGTACTTC
CDR3: CASSLFVRASGRWEQYF

J: TRBJ2-7
size: few
D: TRBD2
V: TRBV2
DNA: TGTGCCAGCAGTGCCTTCAGGGAGGGCCACGAGCAGTACTTC
CDR3: CASSAFREGHEQYF

J: TRBJ2-7
size: few
D: .
V: TRBV20-1
DNA: TGCAGTGCTATTCCCTCGGGGTTGCACACCTACGAGCAGTACTTC
CDR3: CSAIPSGLHTYEQYF

J: TRBJ1-1
size: few
D: .
V: TRBV6-1
DNA: TGTGCCAGCAGTGAGGTCCAAGCCAGGAACACTGAAGCTTTCTTT
CDR3: CASSEVQARNTEAFF

J: TRBJ2-7
size: few
D: TRBD2
V: TRBV7-2
DNA: TGTGCCAGCAGCTCCTCAGCGGGAGACTCCTACGAGCAGTACTTC
CDR3: CASSSSAGDSYEQYF

J: TRBJ2-1
size: few
D: TRBD2
V: TRBV9
DNA: TGTGCCAGCAGCGTGAGTAGCGGGAGCTACAATGAGCAGTTCTTC
CDR3: CASSVSSGSYNEQFF

J: TRBJ2-7
size: few
D: TRBD1
V: TRBV2
DNA: TGTGCCAGCAGCCAAGATCGGTCAGGACAGGGGAGAGGATCCTACGAGCAGTACTTC
CDR3: CASSQDRSGQGRGSYEQYF

J: TRBJ1-2
size: .
D: TRBD1
V: TRBV18
DNA: TGTGCCAGCTCACCGGACGGGACAGCAAGTGGCTACACCTTC
CDR3: CASSPDGTASGYTF

J: TRBJ1-6
size: many
D: TRBD1
V: TRBV2
DNA: TGTGCCAGCAGTCCGGGACAGGTCGTTTCACCCCTCCACTTT
CDR3: CASSPGQVVSPLHF

J: TRBJ2-1
size: many
D: .
V: TRBV11-2
DNA: TGTGCCAGCAGCTTAGGCCGTCTAGAAAATGAGCAGTTCTTC
CDR3: CASSLGRLENEQFF

J: TRBJ1-5
size: .
D: .
V: TRBV5-6
DNA: TGTGCCAGCAGCTTGCTCGGGTCGCATCAGCCCCAGCATTTT
CDR3: CASSLLGSHQPQHF

J: TRBJ1-2
size: many
D: .
V: TRBV12-3/TRBV12-4
DNA: TGTGCCAGCAGTTCGGCACCAAACTATGGCTACACCTTC
CDR3: CASSSAPNYGYTF

J: TRBJ1-1
size: many
D: .
V: TRBV18
DNA: TGTGCCAGCTCACCCCTCGGCGGGAACACTGAAGCTTTCTTT
CDR3: CASSPLGGNTEAFF

J: TRBJ1-5
size: many
D: .
V: TRBV3-1
DNA: TGTGCCAGCAGCCAAGATTCGGGGGTGTCGCAGCCCCAGCATTTT
CDR3: CASSQDSGVSQPQHF